A single sample is the source of the 28 T cell receptor beta chains below, sequenced in a study of T cell clonality in common variable immunodeficiency. Assay used: immunoSEQ multiplex PCR; TCRdb lists only in-frame clones, some missing. Reported are 50,000 to 60,000 clones, none seen only once; the ten largest carry 4.5% to 5.5%. Sequenced material: peripheral blood mononuclear cells. These receptors all stem from a person between 18 and 75 years old in good health.

This clone was observed at least ten times. The same CDR3 can be traced to other DNA sequences in this sample. Incomplete CDR3 DNA: TGTGCCAGTAGCCAAGGGGTTAATGAAAAA. Translation gives CASSQGVNEK. The entire CDR3 protein is CASSQGVNEKLFF. The chain employs TRBV2 and TRBJ1-4; D perhaps matches TRBD1 (5 bases). The read ends 3 residues before the CDR3 terminus; that terminus is restored from the germline J gene. Trimming removed 9 bases from V and 4 bases from J, with 12 bases in between. Germline V gene sequence: CDR1 SNHLY, CDR2 FYNNEI. The CDR3 has 13 residues.

Many counts were recorded for this clone. The read ends 3 residues early relative to the CDR3; the germline J gene fills the gap. This sequence joins TRBV18 and TRBJ1-5; D may be TRBD1 (6 bases). In germline, CDR1 is KGHSH, CDR2 LQKENI. This CDR3 comprises 17 residues. Trimming took 0 bases from V and 0 from J, leaving 12 bases between them. The covered CDR3 bases are TGTGCCAGCTCACCACCGGGGGCAGTCAATAGCAATCAGCCC. Protein sequence: CASSPPGAVNSNQP. In full, the CDR3 reads CASSPPGAVNSNQPQHF.

The sample holds many counts of this clone. The read halts 3 residues ahead of the CDR3 end, with the missing end drawn from the germline J gene. The chain recombines TRBV10-1 with TRBJ1-1; TRBD1 is a possible D gene (6 bases). This CDR3 is built from 11 residues. The germline V gene encodes CDR1 WNHNN and CDR2 SYGVQD (reference sequence). Between the trimmed V and J ends, which lost 10 bases and 3 bases, there was a span of 9 bases. The chain's CDR3 is CAKDSDTEAFF. Incomplete CDR3 DNA: TGCGCCAAGGACAGCGACACTGAA.

This clone has a count of ten or more. The DNA ends 3 residues before the CDR3 does, and the rest of the CDR3 is filled in from the germline J gene. This chain joins TRBV9 and TRBJ1-2, with D possibly being TRBD1 (5 bases). Germline CDR1 SGDLS, CDR2 YYNGEE. The CDR3 has 14 residues. The chain's CDR3 is CASSVGGGAGGYTF. The sequenced part of the CDR3 DNA is TGTGCCAGCAGCGTCGGCGGAGGGGCGGGGGGC. Combining the CDR3 with reference TRBV9 and TRBJ1-2 gives the whole variable domain DSGVTQTPKHLITATGQRVTLRCSPRSGDLSVYWYQQSLDQGLQFLIQYYNGEERAKGNILERFSAQQFPDLHSELNLSSLELGDSALYFCASSVGGGAGGYTFGSGTRLTVV.

This clone occurred many times. The DNA ends 3 residues before the CDR3 does, and the rest of the CDR3 is filled in from the germline J gene. The rearrangement joins TRBV20-1 to TRBJ2-3; D possibly corresponds to TRBD2 (6 bases). The CDR3 sequence is 18 residues long. Looked up from germline, CDR1 is DFQATT and CDR2 is SNEGSKA (reference sequence). V lost 3 bases and J 0 bases, leaving 22 bases between the germline ends. CDR3 DNA, as far as it was read: TGCAGTGCTAGGGGGGGTTTGCCGCCCCGAATGAGCACAGATACG. Amino acid sequence: CSARGGLPPRMSTDT. The full-length CDR3 reads as CSARGGLPPRMSTDTQYF.

With regard to this clone: The CDR3 end falls 3 residues outside the read, so it is completed with the germline J gene. This chain connects TRBV20-1 to TRBJ2-7; 10 bases align to TRBD2. The CDR3 is 15 residues long. J was trimmed by 5 bases and V by 4 bases; bases with no gene match: 11. CDR1 and CDR2 (germline): DFQATT, SNEGSKA (reference sequence). The CDR3 DNA, read in part, is TGCAGTGCTATATACACTAGCGGGATTCTAAACGAG. It encodes CSAIYTSGILNE. The CDR3, in full, reads CSAIYTSGILNEQYF.

Comment on this clone: Sequencing ends 3 residues short of the CDR3 end; the germline J gene provides the rest. V usage is TRBV5-1 and J usage is TRBJ2-1; 12 nucleotides line up with TRBD2. The CDR3 loop spans 16 amino acids. Germline CDR1 SGHRS, CDR2 YFSETQ. V lost 4 bases, J lost 7 bases, and 9 bases stayed unmatched. The DNA read from the CDR3 is TGCGCCAGCAGCCCGCCTCTAGCGGGAGGGGGGAATGAG. Translated, it gives CASSPPLAGGGNE. The CDR3 as a whole reads CASSPPLAGGGNEQFF.

This clone was seen ten or more times. The sequenced CDR3 bases are TGCAGTGCTAGGTCCTTCCCCGTTCACACTGAA. This encodes CSARSFPVHTE. The entire CDR3 sequence reads CSARSFPVHTEAFF. V is TRBV20-1 and J is TRBJ1-1; unclear D gene. The read terminates 3 residues before the CDR3 end, so the remaining end is supplied by the germline J gene. Trimming left V 3 bases short and J 3 bases short, with 14 bases between. The germline V gene has CDR1 DFQATT and CDR2 SNEGSKA (reference sequence). The CDR3 runs to 14 residues.

This clone has a count of ten or more. With the read ending 3 residues before the CDR3 end, the germline J gene is used to fill in that end. The chain is built from TRBV5-6 and TRBJ1-1, with D perhaps matching TRBD1 (5 bases). This CDR3 has 15 amino acids. Trimming took 0 bases from V and 5 from J, leaving 14 bases between them. The germline CDR1 and CDR2 sequences are SGHDT and YYEEEE. This CDR3 is CASSLVLGGGTEAFF. CDR3 DNA, as far as it was read: TGTGCCAGCAGCTTGGTTCTCGGGGGGGGTACTGAA.

Many counts were recorded for this clone. Read coverage stops 3 residues before the CDR3 terminus; the germline J gene supplies the remainder. The chain couples TRBV6-2 or TRBV6-3 to TRBJ2-1; TRBD1 is a possible D gene (5 bases). The germline V gene encodes CDR1 MNHEY and CDR2 SVGEGT. CDR3 length equals 17 residues. Trimming took off 7 bases at V and 0 bases at J, with 19 bases between the two ends. CDR3 bases read: TGTGCCAGCACCCCTGGGGCCAGCCCGAGCTCCTACAATGAG. Residues: CASTPGASPSSYNE. The CDR3 reads in full as CASTPGASPSSYNEQFF.

On this clone: The read ends 3 residues early relative to the CDR3; the germline J gene fills the gap. The chain is built from TRBV7-8 and TRBJ1-2; the D gene is possibly TRBD1 (5 bases). The germline V and J ends were trimmed by 5 bases and 2 bases, with 15 bases remaining between them. Germline loops: CDR1 SGHVS, CDR2 FQNEAQ. CDR3 size: 15 residues. CDR3 bases read: TGTGCCAGCAGCCGTAGGCGGGGGGAGAACTATGGC. Its protein product is CASSRRRGENYG. The CDR3 as a whole reads CASSRRRGENYGYTF.

This clone has ten or more counts. The sequenced part of the CDR3 DNA is TGTGCCAGCAGTTTATTCATGACAGGACGGGATACG. It yields the protein CASSLFMTGRDT. The CDR3 reads in full as CASSLFMTGRDTQYF. This sequence joins TRBV28 and TRBJ2-3, with D possibly being TRBD1 (6 bases). The observed sequence ends 3 residues before the CDR3 terminus, with the missing tail filled in from the germline J gene. The CDR3 spans 15 residues. Germline V gene sequence: CDR1 MDHEN, CDR2 SYDVKM. The ends were cut back, 1 base at V and 6 bases at J, with 14 bases in the middle.

Many counts were recorded for this clone. The read is 3 residues too short to cover the CDR3 end, so that end is filled in from the germline J gene. The V and J genes are TRBV7-8 and TRBJ1-5; D remains ambiguous. The V gene's germline CDR1 is SGHVS and CDR2 FQNEAQ. V lost 3 bases and J lost 2, with 5 bases in between. This CDR3 contains 13 residues. Incomplete CDR3 DNA: TGTGCCAGCAGCTTGAGCGGCAATCAGCCC. Translated: CASSLSGNQP. The CDR3 in full is CASSLSGNQPQHF.

This clone was observed at least ten times. The read gets to within 3 residues of the CDR3 end, and the germline J gene fills in the rest. This chain uses TRBV29-1 with TRBJ2-2, with D unresolved. The germline V gene encodes CDR1 SQVTM and CDR2 ANQGSEA. V gave up 4 bases and J gave up 0 bases, with 12 bases separating them. The CDR3 contains 15 residues. CDR3 bases read: TGCAGCGTTGTCGTACCATACACGAACACCGGGGAG. Encoded protein: CSVVVPYTNTGE. The full CDR3 reads CSVVVPYTNTGELFF.

This clone has a count of ten or more. CDR3 loop: CASSLSGLAGKYEQYF. The CDR3 bases that were read are TGTGCCAGCAGCTTGTCCGGACTAGCGGGGAAATACGAG. The J gene is TRBJ2-7, the V gene TRBV5-4; TRBD2 agrees at 12 bases. The CDR3 end falls 3 residues outside the read, so it is completed with the germline J gene. Looked up from germline, CDR1 is SGHNT and CDR2 is YYREEE (reference sequence). V lost 1 base to trimming and J lost 4 bases; unmatched junction nucleotides: 6. The CDR3 consists of 16 residues.

There are many counts of this clone. The CDR3 goes on 3 residues after the read ends, and that part is filled in from the germline J gene. The rearrangement joins TRBV5-6 to TRBJ1-2; no firm D call. The CDR3 has 14 residues. The ends were cut back, 1 base at V and 4 bases at J, with 11 bases in the middle. Germline V gene data show CDR1 as SGHDT and CDR2 as YYEEEE. The covered CDR3 bases are TGTGCCAGCAGCTTGAAGGTCAGGCTCTATGGC. Its translation: CASSLKVRLYG. Given in full, the CDR3 is CASSLKVRLYGYTF.

In the case of this clone: The missing CDR3 end, 3 residues past where the read stops, is filled in from the germline J gene. The genes are TRBV10-3 and TRBJ2-1, with 12 bases aligning to TRBD2. J was trimmed by 9 bases and V by 4 bases; bases with no gene match: 7. The CDR3 loop spans 15 amino acids. Germline CDR1 ENHRY, CDR2 SYGVKD. The CDR3 protein is CAISARLAGEVEQFF. The sequenced CDR3 bases are TGTGCCATCAGTGCACGACTAGCGGGAGAAGTTGAG.

This clone was seen many times. The germline gene is not matched at one end of the junction; a read error may be the cause. The read ends 3 residues before the CDR3 terminus; that terminus is restored from the germline J gene. V usage is TRBV4-1 and J usage is TRBJ2-7; maybe TRBD1 (6 bases). CDR3 length: 15 amino acids. Germline V gene lookup returns CDR1 MGHRA and CDR2 YSYEKL. The CDR3 sequence is CTSGSSRGYSYEQYF. Partial CDR3 DNA: TGCACCAGCGGTTCCTCCAGGGGTTACTCCTACGAG.

This clone occurred many times. Incomplete CDR3 DNA: TGTGCCAGCAGTGAAGGTAGCGGTTCTGGC. Translation gives CASSEGSGSG. The CDR3, in full, reads CASSEGSGSGYTF. The chain has TRBV2 and TRBJ1-2; no firm D call. The CDR3 extends 3 residues past the end of the read, so its final part is completed from the germline J gene. CDR1 is SNHLY and CDR2 is FYNNEI in the germline V gene. With 1 base removed from V and 7 bases from J, the gap between germline ends came to 10 bases. The CDR3 contains 13 residues.

This clone was recorded at least ten times. The read ends 3 residues shy of where the CDR3 ends; the end is completed using the germline J gene. The chain recombines TRBV20-1 with TRBJ1-5; no firm D call. Deletions cut 3 bases from V and 9 bases from J, with 9 bases between. This CDR3 contains 11 residues. The germline CDR1 and CDR2 sequences are DFQATT and SNEGSKA (reference sequence). The CDR3 here is CSASREGPQHF. The sequenced part of the CDR3 DNA is TGCAGTGCTAGCAGAGAGGGGCCC.

This clone showed up many times. The read terminates 3 residues before the CDR3 end, so the remaining end is supplied by the germline J gene. The gene calls are TRBV20-1 and TRBJ2-3; D might be TRBD1 (6 bases). The germline gives CDR1 DFQATT, CDR2 SNEGSKA (reference sequence). V was clipped by 0 bases and J by 5 bases, with 21 bases between them. The CDR3 totals 17 residues. The CDR3 is CSARDLLRGGRGDTQYF. The DNA read from the CDR3 is TGCAGTGCTAGAGATCTTTTGAGAGGGGGTAGAGGAGATACG.

This clone was observed many times. The CDR3 goes on 3 residues after the read ends, and that part is filled in from the germline J gene. The rearrangement joins TRBV2 to TRBJ1-5; no clear D. Trimming stripped 6 bases from V and 3 bases from J, with 9 bases between. Looked up from germline, CDR1 is SNHLY and CDR2 is FYNNEI. The CDR3 length is 13 residues. The sequenced CDR3 bases are TGTGCCAGCAGGAACCGGTTCAATCAGCCC. Protein: CASRNRFNQP. The complete CDR3 protein is CASRNRFNQPQHF.

This clone was seen at least ten times. The read is 3 residues too short to cover the CDR3 end, so that end is filled in from the germline J gene. The chain links TRBV19 to TRBJ1-5; no firm D call. Germline-derived CDR1 and CDR2 are LNHDA and SQIVND (reference sequence). With 5 bases removed from V and 2 bases from J, the gap between germline ends came to 10 bases. The CDR3 loop spans 14 amino acids. The sequenced part of the CDR3 DNA is TGTGCCAGTAGTTCCCGCGGAGGCAATCAGCCC. Its translation is CASSSRGGNQP. The CDR3, in full, reads CASSSRGGNQPQHF.

At least ten counts were recorded for this clone. Read sequence stops 3 residues before the CDR3 end, and the germline J gene provides the missing end. The chain combines TRBV4-1 with TRBJ1-6; perhaps TRBD1 as D (6 bases). The CDR3 has 15 amino acids. Germline values: CDR1 MGHRA, CDR2 YSYEKL. Trimming cost V 0 bases and J 10 bases, with 13 bases left between them. The part of the CDR3 DNA that was read is TGCGCCAGCAGCCAAGAGGGACATCCCACGTCACCC. As protein: CASSQEGHPTSP. The whole CDR3 sequence is CASSQEGHPTSPLHF.

This clone came up many times. The read comes to an end 3 residues before the CDR3 does, leaving the germline J gene to fill in the end. V and J are TRBV20-1 and TRBJ2-7; D is perhaps TRBD1 (5 bases). The CDR3 consists of 13 residues. Germline V gene data show CDR1 as DFQATT and CDR2 as SNEGSKA (reference sequence). Trimming removed 3 bases at V and 3 bases at J, with 12 bases between. CDR3 DNA, as far as it was read: TGCAGTGCTAGCCAAGGGGCAAACTACGAG. This sequence encodes CSASQGANYE. The entire CDR3 sequence reads CSASQGANYEQYF.

This clone came up many times. The DNA ends 3 residues before the CDR3 does, and the rest of the CDR3 is filled in from the germline J gene. V and J are TRBV9 and TRBJ2-1; the D gene is possibly TRBD2 (7 bases). V lost 2 bases to trimming and J lost 7 bases, with 13 bases between them. From germline, CDR1 is SGDLS and CDR2 YYNGEE. CDR3 length: 14 amino acids. The CDR3 loop is CASSVRGGGNEQFF. The sequenced CDR3 bases are TGTGCCAGCAGCGTCCGAGGGGGGGGGAATGAG.

Many counts were recorded for this clone. The DNA ends 3 residues before the CDR3 does, and the rest of the CDR3 is filled in from the germline J gene. The V call is TRBV7-9, the J call TRBJ1-2; perhaps TRBD1 as D (6 bases). CDR3 size: 13 residues. Germline assignment: CDR1 SEHNR and CDR2 FQNEAQ (reference sequence). The sequenced CDR3 bases are TGTGCCAGCAGCTTCAGGGGCGGTTGGGGC. It specifies CASSFRGGWG. The CDR3 as a whole reads CASSFRGGWGYTF.

This clone has ten or more counts. The read falls 3 residues short of the CDR3 end, and the missing part is taken from the germline J gene. The chain links TRBV7-6 to TRBJ1-1, with 9 bases lining up with TRBD1. Trimming at V came to 5 bases and at J to 1 base, leaving 5 bases not matched to a gene. Germline V gives CDR1 SGHVS, CDR2 FNYEAQ. The CDR3 is made up of 15 amino acids. This chain's CDR3 is CASSPRQGGNTEAFF. The sequenced part of the CDR3 DNA is TGTGCCAGCAGCCCCCGACAGGGGGGGAACACTGAA.